The following is a TCR beta chain sequence with its context. Participants were aged roughly 18 to 89 years, lived in over 20 US areas, and enrolled virtually. The V gene lost 0 bases and the J gene lost 7 bases, with 17 bases spanning the gap. The CDR3 totals 15 residues. CDR1 is SGHNT, CDR2 YYREEE, per germline (reference sequence). The sample originates from a study of blood T cell repertoires in COVID-19. The overall study: PBMCs, B-cell-depleted T cells, or T cells provided the cDNA or gDNA that made up the material.

Libraries were prepared by immunoSEQ multiplex PCR; TCRdb keeps only in-frame clonotypes and omits some of them. The sample holds about 200,000 clones; about 87% are singletons and the top ten take about 1.2%. This TCR was recovered from a man aged 25-40 years who had recovered from COVID-19. Material for sequencing was PBMCs or T cells enriched from blood (not recorded which). The chain is built from TRBV5-4 and TRBJ2-7; D is ambiguous. The CDR3 reads CASSLESYPSEEQYF. The CDR3 DNA reads TGTGCCAGCAGCTTGGAGAGCTATCCAAGCGAGGAGCAGTACTTC.